The present T cell receptor beta chain was sequenced within a study of Graves' ophthalmopathy and Graves' hyperthyroidism. Patients were excluded if they had other autoimmune diseases or uncontrolled infections, and likewise if pregnancy or lactation applied. Someone took the PBMCs out of less than 11 ml of fresh peripheral blood. V lost 3 bases to trimming and J lost 1 base, with 15 bases between them. The CDR3 extends over 15 amino acids. Germline V gene sequence: CDR1 SQVTM, CDR2 ANQGSEA. This clonotype has at least ten counts. Researchers took RNA transcripts and amplified TCR beta CDR3 regions from them. The library came from an HTBI-primed first-round RT-PCR and a second-round multiplex PCR. TCRdb reanalysed the multiplex PCR reads using MiXCR and keeps one entry per CDR3 protein. The profile covers 300,000 to 500,000 distinct CDR3 sequences, with 15% appearing a single time and roughly 7% taken by the ten largest.

The sequenced sample was peripheral blood. This sequence originates from a woman under 30 with stable Graves' hyperthyroidism. The V call is TRBV29-1, the J call TRBJ1-1; no firm D call. The CDR3, as DNA: TGCAGCGTTGACCCCAGCGGGTGGCGGAACACTGAAGCTTTCTTT. Protein product: CSVDPSGWRNTEAFF.